This T cell receptor beta chain is from a study of blood T cell repertoires in COVID-19. Study-wide context: COVID-19 samples collected from the United States, Italy and Spain covered acute and convalescent phases. PBMCs, B-cell-depleted T cells, or T cells provided the cDNA or gDNA that made up the material.

Per the germline V gene, CDR1 is KGHSH and CDR2 is LQKENI. V dropped 4 bases and J dropped 12 bases, with 21 bases sitting between them. This CDR3 region has 15 residues. Sequenced by immunoSEQ multiplex PCR; TCRdb stores in-frame clones only, minus some. The sample gives about 440,000 clones, 90% of which show up once; more than 0.55% is in the top ten. Recovered status in Cohort 3 required two negative PCRs, clearance, or symptom resolution. The sequenced material came from PBMCs or T cells enriched from blood (not recorded which). The V and J genes are TRBV18 and TRBJ1-4; D is uncertain. The sequence was collected from a man aged 18 to 29 who had recovered from COVID-19. The CDR3 protein is CASSQQAGGRYELFF. The CDR3, as DNA: TGTGCCAGCTCACAGCAGGCAGGCGGGCGGTACGAACTGTTTTTT.